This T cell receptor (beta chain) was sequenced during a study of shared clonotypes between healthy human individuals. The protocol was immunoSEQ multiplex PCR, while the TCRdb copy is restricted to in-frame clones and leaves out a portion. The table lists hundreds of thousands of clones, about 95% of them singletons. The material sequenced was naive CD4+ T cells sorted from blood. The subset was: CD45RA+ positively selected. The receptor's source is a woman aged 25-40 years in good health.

CDR3 nucleotide sequence: TGTGCCAGCAGTGACAGCTATGGAAACACCATATATTTT. Translation gives CASSDSYGNTIYF. The rearrangement uses TRBV6-6 and TRBJ1-3; perhaps TRBD1 as D (5 bases). Trimming pared 5 bases from V and 3 bases from J, leaving 8 bases between. The CDR3 covers 13 residues. Germline CDR1 is MNHNY and CDR2 is SVGAGI (reference sequence).